The TCR beta chain under discussion was sequenced for a study of identical twins. Study-wide findings and caveats: Out-of-frame alpha sequences common to twins exhibited a surplus of low generation probability. The models gave estimates that fell short of the out-of-frame TCR alpha sharing seen in monozygotic twins. Out-of-frame beta chain sequences displayed weaker excess sharing between twins.

This clonotype was observed at least ten times. The antigen is unknown. TCRdb redid the calling of the 5' RACE reads with MiXCR, one entry per CDR3 protein. Seen here are 210,000 or so distinct CDR3 sequences, around 6.9% observed once, and the top ten hold 1.9%. The germline V gene encodes CDR1 MGHDK and CDR2 SYGVNS. The CDR3 runs 15 residues. V was pared by 8 bases and J by 0 bases, with 17 bases between. This sample was shared with a second study, whose subject was yellow fever vaccine responses in identical twins.

The sample taken for sequencing was memory (CD45RO+) T cells sorted from blood. The TCR was taken from a woman under 30 in good health. The chain combines TRBV25-1 with TRBJ2-7, with TRBD2 as a possible D gene (5 bases). The CDR3 bases are TGTGCCAGCGCTGCCCAGCGGCCGAGCTCCTACGAGCAGTACTTC. Translated: CASAAQRPSSYEQYF.